These 18 T cell receptor beta chains were sequenced from one sample in a study of cytomegalovirus exposure and HLA in healthy donors. The PCR had 60 Vbeta and 13 Jbeta primers. Measured with immunoSEQ multiplex PCR; TCRdb has only the in-frame clones, and not every one. The data contain around 130,000 clones, around 75% of them singletons. The sequenced sample was PBMCs. The receptors come from a man aged 30 to 45 in good health and CMV-seronegative.

The chain recombines TRBV5-1 with TRBJ2-5; TRBD2 matches at 8 bases. Unmatched junction bases numbered 4, after V lost 5 bases and J lost 1 base. There are 14 residues in the CDR3. In germline, CDR1 is SGHRS, CDR2 YFSETQ. The CDR3 here is CASRAGGIQETQYF. The CDR3 nucleotides are TGCGCCAGCAGGGCGGGAGGCATCCAAGAGACCCAGTACTTC.

This chain joins TRBV6-1 and TRBJ2-2, with D unresolved. The CDR3 spans 13 residues. Germline V gene lookup returns CDR1 MNHNS and CDR2 SASEGT. V was trimmed by 4 bases and J by 1 base, leaving 4 bases between them. The CDR3 here is CASSVQNTGELFF. CDR3 bases: TGTGCCAGCAGTGTTCAGAACACCGGGGAGCTGTTTTTT.

The gene calls are TRBV6-5 and TRBJ1-1; D is unclear. CDR1 is MNHEY, CDR2 SVGAGI, per germline. The CDR3 loop spans 11 amino acids. V lost 0 bases and J lost 10, with 6 bases in between. The CDR3 coding sequence is TGTGCCAGCAGTTACTCGAGCCGAGCTTTCTTT. This sequence encodes CASSYSSRAFF.

The rearrangement joins TRBV7-9 to TRBJ2-7, with D hard to call. Germline V gives CDR1 SEHNR, CDR2 FQNEAQ (reference sequence). The CDR3 length is 15 residues. V was trimmed by 7 bases and J by 2 bases, leaving 18 bases between them. The CDR3 DNA reads as TGTGCCAGCATCCATGACAAATTTTATCCCTACGAGCAGTACTTC. Translating gives CASIHDKFYPYEQYF.

The CDR3 reads CAISETGADTQYF. CDR3 bases: TGTGCCATCAGTGAGACGGGGGCAGATACGCAGTATTTT. The rearrangement uses TRBV10-3 and TRBJ2-3; weak D call: TRBD2 (6 bases). The CDR3 runs 13 residues. With 2 bases removed from V and 4 bases from J, the gap between germline ends came to 7 bases. Looked up from germline, CDR1 is ENHRY and CDR2 is SYGVKD.

The rearrangement links TRBV19 to TRBJ1-5, with TRBD1 identical over 8 bases. V lost 5 bases, J lost 7 bases, and 4 bases stayed unmatched. The CDR3 has 13 residues. CDR1 LNHDA and CDR2 SQIVND come from the germline V gene (reference sequence). The CDR3 region has the DNA TGTGCCAGTAGTCCGGGACAGGCCCAGCCCCAGCATTTT. It is translated as CASSPGQAQPQHF.

The chain recombines TRBV6-5 with TRBJ2-3, with D possibly matching TRBD2 (5 bases). V lost 4 bases and J lost 3, with 11 bases in between. CDR3 length: 14 residues. CDR1 is MNHEY and CDR2 is SVGAGI in the germline V gene. The CDR3 protein is CASSSPGLTDTQYF. CDR3 nucleotide sequence: TGTGCCAGCAGTTCGCCGGGGTTGACAGATACGCAGTATTTT.

The chain employs TRBV7-9 and TRBJ2-2; D may be TRBD2 (5 bases). V lost 1 base to trimming and J lost 4 bases, with 16 bases between them. The CDR3 runs 17 residues. Germline CDR1 is SEHNR and CDR2 is FQNEAQ (reference sequence). CDR3 nucleotides: TGTGCCAGCAGCTTAGGGAGGAAAGGGTATAGCACCGGGGAGCTGTTTTTT. This sequence encodes CASSLGRKGYSTGELFF.

The sample holds a few counts of this clone. This rearrangement joins TRBV28 to TRBJ2-5; 9 bases align to TRBD2. CDR1 and CDR2 from the germline V gene are MDHEN and SYDVKM. J gave up 4 bases and V 5 bases, and 14 bases lay outside the gene matches. CDR3 length: 17 residues. In nucleotides, the CDR3 is TGTGCCAGCAGTCCAAAAGTTGGTCTAGCGGGGCTAGAGACCCAGTACTTC. Protein product: CASSPKVGLAGLETQYF.

Comments on this clone: The CDR3 carries no conserved terminal phenylalanine or tryptophan, so it likely arises from a read error. It is unclear where the CDR3 begins or ends on the DNA, so no DNA is shown, and the CDR3 is as TCRdb lists it. The CDR3 loop reads CSARTGFTEALV. V and J are TRBV29-1 and TRBJ1-1; the tabulated D call, TRBD1, remains unverified against the DNA. In germline, CDR1 is SQVTM, CDR2 ANQGSEA. Both ends counted, the CDR3 spans 12 residues.

This clone was counted between two and nine times. The gene calls are TRBV5-1 and TRBJ2-3; maybe TRBD2 (6 bases). CDR1 is SGHRS and CDR2 is YFSETQ in the germline V gene. The CDR3 length is 13 residues. The V gene lost 2 bases and the J gene lost 5 bases, with 9 bases spanning the gap. The CDR3 region is CASSFQAGDTQYF. The CDR3 nucleotides are TGCGCCAGCAGCTTCCAAGCGGGAGATACGCAGTATTTT.

The chain is built from TRBV9 and TRBJ2-7; 7 nucleotides line up with TRBD2. Germline assignment: CDR1 SGDLS and CDR2 YYNGEE. V lost 3 bases to trimming and J lost 2 bases; unmatched junction nucleotides: 11. CDR3 length: 16 residues. CDR3 in amino acids: CASSANARGTPYEQYF. Here the CDR3 DNA reads TGTGCCAGCAGCGCAAACGCGCGGGGGACCCCCTACGAGCAGTACTTC. The variable domain in full, with the rest retrieved from reference TRBV9 and TRBJ2-7, is DSGVTQTPKHLITATGQRVTLRCSPRSGDLSVYWYQQSLDQGLQFLIQYYNGEERAKGNILERFSAQQFPDLHSELNLSSLELGDSALYFCASSANARGTPYEQYFGPGTRLTVT.

The V and J genes are TRBV7-9 and TRBJ1-5; D gene ambiguous. Germline lookup yields CDR1 SEHNR and CDR2 FQNEAQ (reference sequence). Trimming pared 2 bases from V and 5 bases from J, leaving 7 bases between. The CDR3 runs 13 residues. The CDR3 protein is CASSLSGDQPQHF. CDR3 DNA: TGTGCCAGCAGCTTAAGCGGGGATCAGCCCCAGCATTTT.

The rearrangement joins TRBV6-1 to TRBJ1-3; D remains unclear. This CDR3 comprises 13 residues. V was cut by 6 bases and J by 3 bases, with 9 bases left in between. CDR1 is MNHNS and CDR2 is SASEGT in the germline V gene. CDR3 coding DNA: TGTGCCAGCAGGGTGACTTATGGAAACACCATATATTTT. It codes for CASRVTYGNTIYF.

This chain joins TRBV27 and TRBJ2-3, with 11 nucleotides matching TRBD2. This CDR3 has 16 residues. Looked up from germline, CDR1 is MNHEY and CDR2 is SMNVEV (reference sequence). Unmatched junction bases numbered 7, after V lost 6 bases and J lost 2 bases. CDR3 nucleotide sequence: TGTGCCAGCAGGGGACTAGCGGAACCGTTCACAGATACGCAGTATTTT. Amino acid sequence: CASRGLAEPFTDTQYF.

CDR3 sequence reads: CASRSAGTGGTGELFF. As DNA, the CDR3 is TGTGCCAGCAGGAGCGCCGGGACAGGGGGTACCGGGGAGCTGTTTTTT. The chain links TRBV7-9 to TRBJ2-2; TRBD1 matches at 11 bases. The CDR3 length is 16 residues. CDR1 is SEHNR and CDR2 is FQNEAQ in the germline V gene (reference sequence). V trimming: 6 bases; J trimming: 5 bases; junction bases outside the gene matches: 8.

This clone was recorded a few times. This chain connects TRBV30 to TRBJ1-4; D not resolved. CDR1 is GTSNPN and CDR2 is SVGIG in the germline V gene (reference sequence). CDR3 size: 13 residues. Trimming left V 4 bases short and J 7 bases short, with 13 bases between. The CDR3 bases are TGTGCCTGGACTCGCGCGCCGGGTGAAAAACTGTTTTTT. It specifies CAWTRAPGEKLFF.

V usage is TRBV30 and J usage is TRBJ1-1; D is uncertain. Trimming pared 7 bases from V and 0 bases from J, leaving 9 bases between. CDR3 length: 12 amino acids. Germline V gene sequence: CDR1 GTSNPN, CDR2 SVGIG (reference sequence). The CDR3 here is CASNIVNTEAFF. The CDR3 nucleotides read TGTGCCTCAAATATAGTGAACACTGAAGCTTTCTTT.